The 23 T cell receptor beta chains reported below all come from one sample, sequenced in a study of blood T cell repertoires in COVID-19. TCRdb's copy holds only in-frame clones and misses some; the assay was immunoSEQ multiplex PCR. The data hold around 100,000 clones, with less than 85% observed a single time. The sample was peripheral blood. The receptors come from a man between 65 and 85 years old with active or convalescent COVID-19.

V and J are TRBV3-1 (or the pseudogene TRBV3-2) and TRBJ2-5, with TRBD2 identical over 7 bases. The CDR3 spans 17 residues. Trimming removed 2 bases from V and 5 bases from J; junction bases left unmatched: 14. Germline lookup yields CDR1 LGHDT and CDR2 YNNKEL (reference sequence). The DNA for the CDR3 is TGTGCCAGCAGCCAAAGGATCAGCGGGAAGAGCCGTGAGACCCAGTACTTC. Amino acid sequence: CASSQRISGKSRETQYF.

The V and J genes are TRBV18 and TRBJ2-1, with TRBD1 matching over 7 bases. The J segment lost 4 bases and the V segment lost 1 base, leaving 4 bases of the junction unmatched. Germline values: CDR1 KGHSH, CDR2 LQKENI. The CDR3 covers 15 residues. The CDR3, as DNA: TGTGCCAGCTCACCACAGACAGGGTCATACAATGAGCAGTTCTTC. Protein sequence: CASSPQTGSYNEQFF. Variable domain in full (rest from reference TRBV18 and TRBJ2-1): NAGVMQNPRHLVRRRGQEARLRCSPMKGHSHVYWYRQLPEEGLKFMVYLQKENIIDESGMPKERFSAEFPKEGPSILRIQQVVRGDSAAYFCASSPQTGSYNEQFFGPGTRLTVL.

CDR3 loop: CASSLFQPQLLADYEQYF. In DNA, the CDR3 is TGTGCCAGCAGTTTATTCCAACCCCAACTCCTAGCGGACTACGAGCAGTACTTC. The chain carries TRBV27 and TRBJ2-7, with 7 bases matching TRBD2. The germline V gene has CDR1 MNHEY and CDR2 SMNVEV (reference sequence). J gave up 3 bases and V 1 base, and 15 bases lay outside the gene matches. The CDR3 covers 18 residues.

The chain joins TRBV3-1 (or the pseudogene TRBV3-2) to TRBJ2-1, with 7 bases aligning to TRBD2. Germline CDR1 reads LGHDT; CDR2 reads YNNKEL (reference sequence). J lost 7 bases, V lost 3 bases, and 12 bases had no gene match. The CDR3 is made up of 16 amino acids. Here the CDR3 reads CASSQRELARGNEQFF. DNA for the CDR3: TGTGCCAGCAGCCAGCGAGAACTAGCGAGAGGGAATGAGCAGTTCTTC.

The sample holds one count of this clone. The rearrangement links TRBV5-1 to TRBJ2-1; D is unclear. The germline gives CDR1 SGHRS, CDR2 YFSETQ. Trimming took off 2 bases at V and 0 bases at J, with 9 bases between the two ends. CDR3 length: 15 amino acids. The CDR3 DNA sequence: TGCGCCAGCAGCTTCACTACCTCCTCCTACAATGAGCAGTTCTTC. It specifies CASSFTTSSYNEQFF.

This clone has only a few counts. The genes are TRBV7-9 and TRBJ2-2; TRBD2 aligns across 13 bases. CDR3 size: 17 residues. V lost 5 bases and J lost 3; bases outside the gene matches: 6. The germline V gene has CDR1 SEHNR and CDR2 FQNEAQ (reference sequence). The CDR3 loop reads CASSRLAGGGYTGELFF. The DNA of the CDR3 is TGTGCCAGCAGCAGACTAGCGGGAGGAGGGTACACCGGGGAGCTGTTTTTT.

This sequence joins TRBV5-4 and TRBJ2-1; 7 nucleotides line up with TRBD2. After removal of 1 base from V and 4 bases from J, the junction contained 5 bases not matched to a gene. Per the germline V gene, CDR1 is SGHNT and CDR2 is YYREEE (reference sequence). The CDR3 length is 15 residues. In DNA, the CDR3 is TGTGCCAGCAGCTTGAGGGGCGGGGGTTACAATGAGCAGTTCTTC. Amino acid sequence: CASSLRGGGYNEQFF.

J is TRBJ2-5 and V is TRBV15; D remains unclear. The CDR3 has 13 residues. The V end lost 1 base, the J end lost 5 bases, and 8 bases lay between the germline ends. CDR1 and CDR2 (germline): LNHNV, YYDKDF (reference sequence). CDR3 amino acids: CATSRGSKETQYF. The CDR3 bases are TGTGCCACCAGCAGAGGTAGTAAGGAGACCCAGTACTTC. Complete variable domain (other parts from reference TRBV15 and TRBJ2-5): DAMVIQNPRYQVTQFGKPVTLSCSQTLNHNVMYWYQQKSSQAPKLLFHYYDKDFNNEADTPDNFQSRRPNTSFCFLDIRSPGLGDTAMYLCATSRGSKETQYFGPGTRLLVL.

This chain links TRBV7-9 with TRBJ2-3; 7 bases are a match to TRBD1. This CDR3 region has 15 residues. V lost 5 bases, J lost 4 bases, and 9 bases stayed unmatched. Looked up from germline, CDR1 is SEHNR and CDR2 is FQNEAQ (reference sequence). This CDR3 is CASSRWDSEADTQYF. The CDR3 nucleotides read TGTGCCAGCAGCCGATGGGACAGCGAGGCAGATACGCAGTATTTT.

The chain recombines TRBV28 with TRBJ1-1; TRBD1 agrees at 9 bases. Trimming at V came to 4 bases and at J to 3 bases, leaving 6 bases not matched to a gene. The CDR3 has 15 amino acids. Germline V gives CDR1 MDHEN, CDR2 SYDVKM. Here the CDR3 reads CASSYLDRGDTEAFF. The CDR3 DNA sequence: TGTGCCAGCAGTTATCTGGACAGGGGCGACACTGAAGCTTTCTTT. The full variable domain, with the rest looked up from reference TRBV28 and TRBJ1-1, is DVKVTQSSRYLVKRTGEKVFLECVQDMDHENMFWYRQDPGLGLRLIYFSYDVKMKEKGDIPEGYSVSREKKERFSLILESASTNQTSMYLCASSYLDRGDTEAFFGQGTRLTVV.

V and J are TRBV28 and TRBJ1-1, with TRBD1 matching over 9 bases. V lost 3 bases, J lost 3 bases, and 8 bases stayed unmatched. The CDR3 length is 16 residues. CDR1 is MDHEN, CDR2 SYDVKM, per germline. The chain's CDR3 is CASSFLTGGGHTEAFF. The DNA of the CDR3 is TGTGCCAGCAGTTTCCTCACAGGGGGCGGTCACACTGAAGCTTTCTTT. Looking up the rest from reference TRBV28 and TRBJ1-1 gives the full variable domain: DVKVTQSSRYLVKRTGEKVFLECVQDMDHENMFWYRQDPGLGLRLIYFSYDVKMKEKGDIPEGYSVSREKKERFSLILESASTNQTSMYLCASSFLTGGGHTEAFFGQGTRLTVV.

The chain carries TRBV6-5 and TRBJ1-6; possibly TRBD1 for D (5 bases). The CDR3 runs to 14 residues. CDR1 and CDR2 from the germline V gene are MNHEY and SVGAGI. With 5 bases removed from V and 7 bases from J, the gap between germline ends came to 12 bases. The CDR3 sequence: CASSHTYRNSPLHF. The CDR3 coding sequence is TGTGCCAGCAGTCACACCTACAGGAATTCACCCCTCCACTTT.

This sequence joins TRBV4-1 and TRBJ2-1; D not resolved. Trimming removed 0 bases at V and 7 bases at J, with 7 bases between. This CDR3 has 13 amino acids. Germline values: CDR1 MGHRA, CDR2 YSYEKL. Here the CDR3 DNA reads TGCGCCAGCAGCCAAGATAGACTGAATGAGCAGTTCTTC. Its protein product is CASSQDRLNEQFF.

CDR3 nucleotide sequence: TGCGCCAGCACCGCCGGAGGACAGGGTACCGGGCAGAATGAAGCTTTCTTT. Its protein product is CASTAGGQGTGQNEAFF. The gene calls are TRBV5-1 and TRBJ1-1, with 8 bases aligning to TRBD1. The CDR3 has 17 residues. Germline V gene lookup returns CDR1 SGHRS and CDR2 YFSETQ. The junction had 20 bases not matched to a gene; V was cut back by 6 bases and J by 7 bases.

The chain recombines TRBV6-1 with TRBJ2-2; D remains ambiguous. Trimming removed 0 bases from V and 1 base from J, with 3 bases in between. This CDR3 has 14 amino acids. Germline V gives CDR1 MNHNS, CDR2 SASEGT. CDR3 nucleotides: TGTGCCAGCAGTGAAGCACTGAACACCGGGGAGCTGTTTTTT. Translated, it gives CASSEALNTGELFF.

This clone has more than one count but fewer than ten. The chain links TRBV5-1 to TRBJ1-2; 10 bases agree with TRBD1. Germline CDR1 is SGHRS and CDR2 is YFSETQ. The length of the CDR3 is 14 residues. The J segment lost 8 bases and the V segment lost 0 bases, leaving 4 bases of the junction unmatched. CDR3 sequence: CASSLEGQGNGYTF. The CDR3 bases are TGCGCCAGCAGCTTGGAGGGACAGGGGAACGGCTACACCTTC. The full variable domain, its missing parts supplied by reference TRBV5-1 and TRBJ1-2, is KAGVTQTPRYLIKTRGQQVTLSCSPISGHRSVSWYQQTPGQGLQFLFEYFSETQRNKGNFPGRFSGRQFSNSRSEMNVSTLELGDSALYLCASSLEGQGNGYTFGSGTRLTVV.

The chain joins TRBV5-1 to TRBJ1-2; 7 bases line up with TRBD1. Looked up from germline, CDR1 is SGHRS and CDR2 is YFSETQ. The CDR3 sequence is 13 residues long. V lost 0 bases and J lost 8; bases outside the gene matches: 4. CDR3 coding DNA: TGCGCCAGCAGCTTGGACAGGGGACAAGGCTACACCTTC. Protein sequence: CASSLDRGQGYTF.

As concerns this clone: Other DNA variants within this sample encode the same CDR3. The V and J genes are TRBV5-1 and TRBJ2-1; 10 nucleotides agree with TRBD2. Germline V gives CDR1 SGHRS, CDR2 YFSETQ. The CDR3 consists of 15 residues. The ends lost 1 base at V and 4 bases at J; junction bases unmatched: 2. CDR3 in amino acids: CASSLLTSGYNEQFF. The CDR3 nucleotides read TGCGCCAGCAGCTTGTTGACTAGCGGGTACAATGAGCAGTTCTTC.

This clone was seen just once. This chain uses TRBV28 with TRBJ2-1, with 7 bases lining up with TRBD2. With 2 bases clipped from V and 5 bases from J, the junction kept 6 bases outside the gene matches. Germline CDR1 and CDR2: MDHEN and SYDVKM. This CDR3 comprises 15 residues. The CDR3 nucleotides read TGTGCCAGCAGTTTACGTGCGGGAGTCCACAATGAGCAGTTCTTC. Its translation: CASSLRAGVHNEQFF.

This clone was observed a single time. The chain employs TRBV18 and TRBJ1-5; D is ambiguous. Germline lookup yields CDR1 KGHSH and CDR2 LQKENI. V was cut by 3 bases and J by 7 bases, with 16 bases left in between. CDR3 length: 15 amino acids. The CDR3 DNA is TGTGCCAGCTCACCGGAGAGCTCTCTGAACCAGCCCCAGCATTTT. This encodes CASSPESSLNQPQHF.

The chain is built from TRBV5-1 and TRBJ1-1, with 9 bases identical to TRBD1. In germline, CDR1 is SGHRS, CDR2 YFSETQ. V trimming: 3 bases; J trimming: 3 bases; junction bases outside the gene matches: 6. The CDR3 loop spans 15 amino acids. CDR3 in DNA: TGCGCCAGCAGCTCTTTGACAGGGGGGTACACTGAAGCTTTCTTT. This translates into CASSSLTGGYTEAFF.

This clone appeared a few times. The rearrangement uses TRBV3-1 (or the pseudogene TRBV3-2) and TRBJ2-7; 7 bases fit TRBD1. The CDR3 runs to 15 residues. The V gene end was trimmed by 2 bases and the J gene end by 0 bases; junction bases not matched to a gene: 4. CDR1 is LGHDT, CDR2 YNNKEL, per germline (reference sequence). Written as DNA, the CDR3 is TGTGCCAGCAGCCAACCGGGACAGTTCTCCTACGAGCAGTACTTC. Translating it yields CASSQPGQFSYEQYF.

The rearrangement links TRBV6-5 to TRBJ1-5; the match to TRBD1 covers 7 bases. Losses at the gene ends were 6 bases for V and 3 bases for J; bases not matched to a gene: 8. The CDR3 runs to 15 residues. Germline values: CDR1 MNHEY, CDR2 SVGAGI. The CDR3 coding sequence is TGTGCCAGCAGAACCTTAGACAGGGTCAATCAGCCCCAGCATTTT. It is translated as CASRTLDRVNQPQHF.